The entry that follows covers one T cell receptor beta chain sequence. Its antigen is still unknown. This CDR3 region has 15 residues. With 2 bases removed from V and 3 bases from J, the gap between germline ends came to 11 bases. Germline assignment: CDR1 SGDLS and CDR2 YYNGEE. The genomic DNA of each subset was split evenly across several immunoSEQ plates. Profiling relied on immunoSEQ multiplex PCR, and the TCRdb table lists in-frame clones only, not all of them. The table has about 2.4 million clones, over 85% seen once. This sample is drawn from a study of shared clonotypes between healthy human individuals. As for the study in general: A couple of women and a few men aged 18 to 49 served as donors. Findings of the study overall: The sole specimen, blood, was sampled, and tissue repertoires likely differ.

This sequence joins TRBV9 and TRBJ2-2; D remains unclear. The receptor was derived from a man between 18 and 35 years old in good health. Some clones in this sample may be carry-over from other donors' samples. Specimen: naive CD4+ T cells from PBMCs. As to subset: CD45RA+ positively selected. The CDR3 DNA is TGTGCCAGCAGCGTCCCGTCCTGGGACACCGGGGAGCTGTTTTTT. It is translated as CASSVPSWDTGELFF.